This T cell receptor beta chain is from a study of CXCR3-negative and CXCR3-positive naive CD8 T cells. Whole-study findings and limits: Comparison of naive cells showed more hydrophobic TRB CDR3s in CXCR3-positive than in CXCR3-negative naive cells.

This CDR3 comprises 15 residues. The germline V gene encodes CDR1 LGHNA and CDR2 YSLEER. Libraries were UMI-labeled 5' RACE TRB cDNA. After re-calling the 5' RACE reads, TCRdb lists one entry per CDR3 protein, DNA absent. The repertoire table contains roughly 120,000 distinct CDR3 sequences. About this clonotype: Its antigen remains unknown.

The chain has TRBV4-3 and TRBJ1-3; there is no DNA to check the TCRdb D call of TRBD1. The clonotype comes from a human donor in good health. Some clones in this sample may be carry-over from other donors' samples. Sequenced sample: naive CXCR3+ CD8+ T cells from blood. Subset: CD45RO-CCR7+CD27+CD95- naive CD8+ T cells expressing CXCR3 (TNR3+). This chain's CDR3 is CASSQDRASGNTIYF.